Below, one T cell receptor (beta chain) is given with its context. Its antigen is unknown. This sample was taken from a study of graft-versus-host responses after intestinal transplantation. Overall study: Transplants given to recipients were multivisceral, liver-intestinal, or isolated intestinal.

CDR3 length: 15 residues. Looked up from germline, CDR1 is LNHNV and CDR2 is YYDKDF (reference sequence). The V gene end was trimmed by 0 bases and the J gene end by 10 bases; junction bases not matched to a gene: 9. Study-level results: GvH clones surfaced in recipient marrow, some emerging earlier in ileum or blood.

Assay used: immunoSEQ multiplex PCR; TCRdb lists only in-frame clones, some missing. The profile shows approximately 77,000 clones, roughly 89% of them singletons. The sequences come from unstimulated CD4+ T cells sorted from spleen or lymph node cells, collected before intestinal transplant. The clonotype originates from a human donor who received an intestinal transplant. The chain carries TRBV15 and TRBJ1-1, with 9 bases fitting TRBD1. CDR3 nucleotides: TGTGCCACCAGCAGAGAGGGGGTTGGGGACAGGGCAGCTTTCTTT. Its translation is CATSREGVGDRAAFF.